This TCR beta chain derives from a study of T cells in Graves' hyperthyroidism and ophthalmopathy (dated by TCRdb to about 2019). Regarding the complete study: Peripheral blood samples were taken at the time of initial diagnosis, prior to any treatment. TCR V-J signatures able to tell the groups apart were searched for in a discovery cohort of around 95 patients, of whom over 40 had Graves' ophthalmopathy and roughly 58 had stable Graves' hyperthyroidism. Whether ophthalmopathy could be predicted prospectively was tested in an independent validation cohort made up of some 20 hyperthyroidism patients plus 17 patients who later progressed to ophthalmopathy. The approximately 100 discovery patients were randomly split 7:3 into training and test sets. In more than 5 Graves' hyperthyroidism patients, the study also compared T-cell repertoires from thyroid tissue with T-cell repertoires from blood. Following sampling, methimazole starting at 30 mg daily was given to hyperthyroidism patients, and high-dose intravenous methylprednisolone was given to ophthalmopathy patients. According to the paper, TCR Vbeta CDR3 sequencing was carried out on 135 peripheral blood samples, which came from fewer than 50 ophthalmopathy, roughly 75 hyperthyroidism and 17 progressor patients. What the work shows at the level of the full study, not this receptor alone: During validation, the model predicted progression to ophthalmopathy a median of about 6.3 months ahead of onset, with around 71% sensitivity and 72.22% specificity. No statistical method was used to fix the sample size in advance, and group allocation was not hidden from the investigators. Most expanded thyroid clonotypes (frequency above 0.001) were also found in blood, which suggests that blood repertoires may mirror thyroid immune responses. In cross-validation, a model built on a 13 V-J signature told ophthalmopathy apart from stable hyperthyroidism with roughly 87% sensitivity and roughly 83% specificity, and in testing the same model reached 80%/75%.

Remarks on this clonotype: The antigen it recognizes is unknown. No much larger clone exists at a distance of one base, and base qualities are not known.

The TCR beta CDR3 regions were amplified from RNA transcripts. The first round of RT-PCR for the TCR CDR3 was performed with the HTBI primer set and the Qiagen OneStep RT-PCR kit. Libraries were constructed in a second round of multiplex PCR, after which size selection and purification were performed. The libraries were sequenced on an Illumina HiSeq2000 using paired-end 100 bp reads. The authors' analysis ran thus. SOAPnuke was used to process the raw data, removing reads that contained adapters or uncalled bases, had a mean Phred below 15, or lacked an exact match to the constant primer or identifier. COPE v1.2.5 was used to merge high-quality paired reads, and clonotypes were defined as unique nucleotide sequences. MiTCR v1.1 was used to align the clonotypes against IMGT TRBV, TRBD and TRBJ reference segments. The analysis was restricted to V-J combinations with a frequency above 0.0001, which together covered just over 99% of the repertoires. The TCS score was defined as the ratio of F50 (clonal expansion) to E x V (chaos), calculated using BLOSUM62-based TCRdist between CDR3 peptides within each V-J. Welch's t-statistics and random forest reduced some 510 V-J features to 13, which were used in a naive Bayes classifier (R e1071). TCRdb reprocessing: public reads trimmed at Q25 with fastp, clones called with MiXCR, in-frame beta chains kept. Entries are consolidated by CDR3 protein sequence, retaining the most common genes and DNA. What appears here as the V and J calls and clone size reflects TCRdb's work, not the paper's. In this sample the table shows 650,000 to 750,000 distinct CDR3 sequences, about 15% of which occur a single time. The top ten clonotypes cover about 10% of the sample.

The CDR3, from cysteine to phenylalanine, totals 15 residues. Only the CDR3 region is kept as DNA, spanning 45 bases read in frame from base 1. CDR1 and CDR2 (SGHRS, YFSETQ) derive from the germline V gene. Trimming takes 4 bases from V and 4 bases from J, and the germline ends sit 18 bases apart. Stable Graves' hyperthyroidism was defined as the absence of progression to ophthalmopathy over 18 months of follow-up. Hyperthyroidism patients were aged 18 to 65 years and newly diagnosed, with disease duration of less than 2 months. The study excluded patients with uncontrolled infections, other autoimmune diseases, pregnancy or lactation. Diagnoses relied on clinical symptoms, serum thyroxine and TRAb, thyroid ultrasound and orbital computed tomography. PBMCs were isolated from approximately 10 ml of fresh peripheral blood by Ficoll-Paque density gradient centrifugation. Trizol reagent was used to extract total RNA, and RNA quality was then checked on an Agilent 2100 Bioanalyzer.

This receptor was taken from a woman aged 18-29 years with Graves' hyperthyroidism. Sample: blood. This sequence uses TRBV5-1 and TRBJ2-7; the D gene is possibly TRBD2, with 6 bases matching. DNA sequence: TGCGCCAGCAGCGAGATACGGGGGACGCCTTACGAGCAGTACTTC. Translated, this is CASSEIRGTPYEQYF.